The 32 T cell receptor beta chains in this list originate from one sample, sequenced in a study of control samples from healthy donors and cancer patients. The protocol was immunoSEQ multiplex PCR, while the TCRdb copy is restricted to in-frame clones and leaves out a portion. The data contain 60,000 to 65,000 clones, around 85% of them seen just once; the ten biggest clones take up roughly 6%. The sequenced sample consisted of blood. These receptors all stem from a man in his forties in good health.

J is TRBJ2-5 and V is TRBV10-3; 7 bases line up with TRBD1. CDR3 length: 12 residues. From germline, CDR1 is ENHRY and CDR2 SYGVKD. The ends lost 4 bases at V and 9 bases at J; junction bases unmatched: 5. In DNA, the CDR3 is TGTGCCATCAGTGCGACAGGGAACGCCCAGTACTTC. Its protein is CAISATGNAQYF.

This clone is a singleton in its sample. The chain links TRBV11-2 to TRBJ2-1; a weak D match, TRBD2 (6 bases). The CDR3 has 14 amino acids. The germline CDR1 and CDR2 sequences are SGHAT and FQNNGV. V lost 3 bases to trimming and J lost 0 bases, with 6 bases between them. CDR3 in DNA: TGTGCCAGCAGCTTCGGGGGCTCCTACAATGAGCAGTTCTTC. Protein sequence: CASSFGGSYNEQFF. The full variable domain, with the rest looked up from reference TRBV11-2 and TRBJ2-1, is EAGVAQSPRYKIIEKRQSVAFWCNPISGHATLYWYQQILGQGPKLLIQFQNNGVVDDSQLPKDRFSAERLKGVDSTLKIQPAKLEDSAVYLCASSFGGSYNEQFFGPGTRLTVL.

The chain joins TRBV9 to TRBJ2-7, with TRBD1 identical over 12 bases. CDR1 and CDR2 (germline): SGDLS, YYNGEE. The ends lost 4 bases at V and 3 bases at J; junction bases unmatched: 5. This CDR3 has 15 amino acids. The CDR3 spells CASSPGTGGFYEQYF. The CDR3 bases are TGTGCCAGCAGCCCAGGGACAGGGGGCTTCTACGAGCAGTACTTC.

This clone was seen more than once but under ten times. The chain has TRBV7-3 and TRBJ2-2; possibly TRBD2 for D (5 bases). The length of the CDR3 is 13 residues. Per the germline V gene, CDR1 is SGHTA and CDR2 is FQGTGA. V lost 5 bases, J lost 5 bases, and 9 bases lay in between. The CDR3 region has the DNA TGTGCCAGCAGCAATACTAGGACCGGGGAGCTGTTTTTT. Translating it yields CASSNTRTGELFF.

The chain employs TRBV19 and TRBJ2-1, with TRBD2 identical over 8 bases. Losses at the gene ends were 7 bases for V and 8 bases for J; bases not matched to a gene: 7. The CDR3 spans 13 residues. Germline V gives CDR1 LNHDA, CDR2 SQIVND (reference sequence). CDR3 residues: CASNRGGPYEQFF. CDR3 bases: TGTGCCAGTAACCGCGGGGGGCCGTATGAGCAGTTCTTC.

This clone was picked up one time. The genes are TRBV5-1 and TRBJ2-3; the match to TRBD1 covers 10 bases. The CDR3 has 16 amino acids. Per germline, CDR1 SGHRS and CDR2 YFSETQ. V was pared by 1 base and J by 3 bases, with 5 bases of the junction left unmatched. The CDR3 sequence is CASSLIRQGATDTQYF. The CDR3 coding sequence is TGCGCCAGCAGCTTGATCAGACAGGGGGCAACAGATACGCAGTATTTT. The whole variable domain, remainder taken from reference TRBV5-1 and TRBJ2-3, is KAGVTQTPRYLIKTRGQQVTLSCSPISGHRSVSWYQQTPGQGLQFLFEYFSETQRNKGNFPGRFSGRQFSNSRSEMNVSTLELGDSALYLCASSLIRQGATDTQYFGPGTRLTVL.

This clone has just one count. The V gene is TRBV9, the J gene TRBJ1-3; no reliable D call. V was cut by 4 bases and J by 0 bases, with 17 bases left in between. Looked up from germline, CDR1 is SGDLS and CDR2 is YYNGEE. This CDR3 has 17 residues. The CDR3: CASSPSGNDPSGNTIYF. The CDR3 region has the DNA TGTGCCAGCAGCCCCTCGGGCAACGACCCCTCTGGAAACACCATATATTTT.

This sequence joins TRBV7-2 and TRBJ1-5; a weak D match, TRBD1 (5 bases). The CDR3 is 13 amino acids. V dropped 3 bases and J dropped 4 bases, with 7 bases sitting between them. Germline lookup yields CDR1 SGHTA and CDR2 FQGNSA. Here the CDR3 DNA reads TGTGCCAGCAGCTTGACAGCAAATCAGCCCCAGCATTTT. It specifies CASSLTANQPQHF.

The CDR3 nucleotides read TGTGCCACCAGCAGAGGCTATAGCGAGCAGTACTTC. Its translation is CATSRGYSEQYF. The chain has TRBV15 and TRBJ2-7; D gene ambiguous. Trimming pared 1 base from V and 6 bases from J, leaving 7 bases between. The CDR3 runs 12 residues. Germline loops: CDR1 LNHNV, CDR2 YYDKDF (reference sequence).

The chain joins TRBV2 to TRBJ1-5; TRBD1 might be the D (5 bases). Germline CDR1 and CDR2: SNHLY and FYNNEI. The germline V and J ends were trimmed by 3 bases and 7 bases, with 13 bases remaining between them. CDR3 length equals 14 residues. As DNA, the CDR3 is TGTGCCAGCAGTGATGTAAGGGACGGCCAGCCCCAGCATTTT. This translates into CASSDVRDGQPQHF.

CDR3 sequence: CASSLDGAGYGYTF. The DNA of the CDR3 is TGCGCCAGCAGCTTGGACGGGGCAGGCTATGGCTACACCTTC. V gene TRBV5-1 combines with J gene TRBJ1-2, with D possibly TRBD1 on 5 matching bases. V lost 0 bases and J 4 bases, leaving 10 bases between the germline ends. From germline, CDR1 is SGHRS and CDR2 YFSETQ. The CDR3 has 14 amino acids.

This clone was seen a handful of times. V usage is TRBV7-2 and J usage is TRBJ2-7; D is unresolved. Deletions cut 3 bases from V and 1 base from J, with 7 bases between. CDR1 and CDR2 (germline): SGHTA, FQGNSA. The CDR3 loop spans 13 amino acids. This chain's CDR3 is CASSFPVSYEQYF. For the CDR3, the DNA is TGTGCCAGCAGCTTCCCGGTATCCTACGAGCAGTACTTC.

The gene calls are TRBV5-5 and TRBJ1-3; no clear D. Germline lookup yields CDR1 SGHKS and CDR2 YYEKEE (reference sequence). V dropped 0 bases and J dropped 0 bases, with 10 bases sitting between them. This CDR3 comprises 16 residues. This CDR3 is CASSLAVTTSGNTIYF. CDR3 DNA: TGTGCCAGCAGCTTGGCAGTCACCACCTCTGGAAACACCATATATTTT.

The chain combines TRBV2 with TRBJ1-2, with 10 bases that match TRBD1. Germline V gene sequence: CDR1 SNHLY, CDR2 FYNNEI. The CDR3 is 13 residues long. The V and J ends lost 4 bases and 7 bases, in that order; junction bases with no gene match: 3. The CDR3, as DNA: TGTGCCAGCAGTGTAGGGGACAGGGGTGGCTACACCTTC. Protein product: CASSVGDRGGYTF.

Here the CDR3 reads CASSLAGSDTQYF. The CDR3 DNA reads TGCGCCAGCAGCTTGGCAGGGTCAGATACGCAGTATTTT. The rearrangement links TRBV5-1 to TRBJ2-3; tentative D call: TRBD1 (5 bases). The V gene's germline CDR1 is SGHRS and CDR2 YFSETQ. The CDR3 covers 13 residues. Trimming took 0 bases from V and 4 from J, leaving 6 bases between them.

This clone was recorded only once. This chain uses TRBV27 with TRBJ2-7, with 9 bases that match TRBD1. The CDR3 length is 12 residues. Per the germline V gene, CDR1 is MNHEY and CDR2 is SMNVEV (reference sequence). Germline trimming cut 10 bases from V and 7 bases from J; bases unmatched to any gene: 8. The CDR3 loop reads CATSTGGEEQYF. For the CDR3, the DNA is TGTGCCACCTCGACAGGGGGTGAAGAGCAGTACTTC.

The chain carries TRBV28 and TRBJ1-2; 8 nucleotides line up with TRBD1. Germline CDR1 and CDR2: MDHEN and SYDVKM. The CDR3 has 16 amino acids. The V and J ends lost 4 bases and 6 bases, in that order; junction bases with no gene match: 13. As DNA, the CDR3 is TGTGCCAGCAGTTGGAAATTACAGGGGGACCGAGATGGCTACACCTTC. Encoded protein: CASSWKLQGDRDGYTF.

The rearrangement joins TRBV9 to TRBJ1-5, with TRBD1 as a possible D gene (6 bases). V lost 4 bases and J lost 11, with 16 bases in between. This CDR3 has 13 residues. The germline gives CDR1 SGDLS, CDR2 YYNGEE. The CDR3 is CASSPTVSGAQHF. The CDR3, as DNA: TGTGCCAGCAGCCCGACGGTTTCAGGGGCCCAGCATTTT.

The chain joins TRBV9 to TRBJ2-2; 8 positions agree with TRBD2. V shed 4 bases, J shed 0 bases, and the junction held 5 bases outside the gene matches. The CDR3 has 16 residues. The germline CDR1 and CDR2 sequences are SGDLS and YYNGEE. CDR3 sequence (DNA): TGTGCCAGCAGCTCCACGGGGGGGGCGAACACCGGGGAGCTGTTTTTT. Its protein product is CASSSTGGANTGELFF.

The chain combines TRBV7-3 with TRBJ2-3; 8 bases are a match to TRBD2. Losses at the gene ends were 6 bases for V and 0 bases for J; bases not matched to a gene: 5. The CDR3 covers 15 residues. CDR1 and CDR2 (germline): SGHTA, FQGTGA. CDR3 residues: CASRARGGSTDTQYF. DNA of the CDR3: TGTGCCAGCAGGGCACGGGGGGGCAGCACAGATACGCAGTATTTT. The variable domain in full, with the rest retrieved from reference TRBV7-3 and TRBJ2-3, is GAGVSQTPSNKVTEKGKYVELRCDPISGHTALYWYRQSLGQGPEFLIYFQGTGAADDSGLPNDRFFAVRPEGSVSTLKIQRTERGDSAVYLCASRARGGSTDTQYFGPGTRLTVL.

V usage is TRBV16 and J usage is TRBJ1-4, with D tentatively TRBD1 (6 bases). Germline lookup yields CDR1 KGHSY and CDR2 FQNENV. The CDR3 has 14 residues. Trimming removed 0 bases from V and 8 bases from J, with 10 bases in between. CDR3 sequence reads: CASSQSRGQEKLFF. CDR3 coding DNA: TGTGCCAGCAGCCAATCCCGGGGGCAGGAAAAACTGTTTTTT.

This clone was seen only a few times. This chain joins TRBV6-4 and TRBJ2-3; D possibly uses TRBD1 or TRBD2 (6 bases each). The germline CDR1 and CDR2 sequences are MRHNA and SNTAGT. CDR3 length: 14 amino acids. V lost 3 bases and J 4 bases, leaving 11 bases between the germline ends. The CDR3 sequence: CASSEGGPADTQYF. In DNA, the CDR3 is TGTGCCAGCAGTGAAGGGGGGCCCGCAGATACGCAGTATTTT.

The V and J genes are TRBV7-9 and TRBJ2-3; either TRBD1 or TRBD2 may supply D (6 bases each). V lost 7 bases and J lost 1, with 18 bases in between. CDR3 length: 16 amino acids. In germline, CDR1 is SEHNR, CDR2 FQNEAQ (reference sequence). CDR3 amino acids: CASTPGAGRGTDTQYF. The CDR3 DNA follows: TGTGCCAGCACCCCGGGGGCGGGACGCGGCACAGATACGCAGTATTTT.

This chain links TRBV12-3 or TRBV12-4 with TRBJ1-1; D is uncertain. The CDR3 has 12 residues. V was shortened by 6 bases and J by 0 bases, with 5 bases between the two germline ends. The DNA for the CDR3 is TGTGCCAGCAGGCAGATGAACACTGAAGCTTTCTTT. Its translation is CASRQMNTEAFF.

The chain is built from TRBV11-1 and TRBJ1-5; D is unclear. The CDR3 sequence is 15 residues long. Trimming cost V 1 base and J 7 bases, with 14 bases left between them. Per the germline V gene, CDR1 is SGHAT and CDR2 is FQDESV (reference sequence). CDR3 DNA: TGTGCCAGCAGCTTAGACGGCGTGCAAGGCCAGCCCCAGCATTTT. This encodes CASSLDGVQGQPQHF.

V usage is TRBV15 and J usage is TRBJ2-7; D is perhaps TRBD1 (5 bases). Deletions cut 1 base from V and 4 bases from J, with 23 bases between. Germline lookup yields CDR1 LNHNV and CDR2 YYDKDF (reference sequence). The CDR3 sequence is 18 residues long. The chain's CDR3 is CATSRAPQGKGLSYEQYF. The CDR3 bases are TGTGCCACCAGCAGAGCACCCCAGGGCAAGGGGCTTTCTTACGAGCAGTACTTC. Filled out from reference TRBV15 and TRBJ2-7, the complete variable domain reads DAMVIQNPRYQVTQFGKPVTLSCSQTLNHNVMYWYQQKSSQAPKLLFHYYDKDFNNEADTPDNFQSRRPNTSFCFLDIRSPGLGDTAMYLCATSRAPQGKGLSYEQYFGPGTRLTVT.

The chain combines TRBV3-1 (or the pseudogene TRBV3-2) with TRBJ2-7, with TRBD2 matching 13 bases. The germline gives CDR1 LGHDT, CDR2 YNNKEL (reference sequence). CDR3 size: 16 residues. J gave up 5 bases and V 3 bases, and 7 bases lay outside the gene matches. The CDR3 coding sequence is TGTGCCAGCAGCCACCGGACTAGCGGGAGTATGGACGAGCAGTACTTC. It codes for CASSHRTSGSMDEQYF.

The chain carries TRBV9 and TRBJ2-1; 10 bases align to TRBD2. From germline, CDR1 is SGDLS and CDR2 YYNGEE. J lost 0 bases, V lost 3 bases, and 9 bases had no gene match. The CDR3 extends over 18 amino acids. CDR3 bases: TGTGCCAGCAGCGCGCGAACGACTAGCGGGCGCTCCTACAATGAGCAGTTCTTC. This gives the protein CASSARTTSGRSYNEQFF.

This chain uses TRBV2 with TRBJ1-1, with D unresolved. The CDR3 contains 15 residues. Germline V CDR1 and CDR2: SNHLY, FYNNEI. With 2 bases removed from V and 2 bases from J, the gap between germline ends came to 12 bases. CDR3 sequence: CASSEIAGGNTEAFF. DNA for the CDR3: TGTGCCAGCAGTGAAATCGCGGGCGGTAACACTGAAGCTTTCTTT.

Here the CDR3 reads CASSHRATNEKLFF. The CDR3, as DNA: TGTGCCAGCAGCCACAGAGCAACTAATGAAAAACTGTTTTTT. The genes are TRBV3-1 (or the pseudogene TRBV3-2) and TRBJ1-4; D is unclear. Germline loops: CDR1 LGHDT, CDR2 YNNKEL (reference sequence). The CDR3 runs to 14 residues. V lost 3 bases and J 0 bases, leaving 5 bases between the germline ends.

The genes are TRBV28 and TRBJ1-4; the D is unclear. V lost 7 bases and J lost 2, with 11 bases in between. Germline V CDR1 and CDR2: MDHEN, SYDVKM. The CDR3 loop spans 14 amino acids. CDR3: CASTSGVTNEKLFF. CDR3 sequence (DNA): TGTGCCAGCACCTCGGGTGTTACTAATGAAAAACTGTTTTTT.

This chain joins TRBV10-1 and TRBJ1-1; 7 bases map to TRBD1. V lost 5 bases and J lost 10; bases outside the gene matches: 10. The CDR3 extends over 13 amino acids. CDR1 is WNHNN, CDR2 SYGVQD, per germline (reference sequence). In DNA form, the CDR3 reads TGCGCCAGCAGTTCTAGGACAGGATCAGGAGCTTTCTTT. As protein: CASSSRTGSGAFF.